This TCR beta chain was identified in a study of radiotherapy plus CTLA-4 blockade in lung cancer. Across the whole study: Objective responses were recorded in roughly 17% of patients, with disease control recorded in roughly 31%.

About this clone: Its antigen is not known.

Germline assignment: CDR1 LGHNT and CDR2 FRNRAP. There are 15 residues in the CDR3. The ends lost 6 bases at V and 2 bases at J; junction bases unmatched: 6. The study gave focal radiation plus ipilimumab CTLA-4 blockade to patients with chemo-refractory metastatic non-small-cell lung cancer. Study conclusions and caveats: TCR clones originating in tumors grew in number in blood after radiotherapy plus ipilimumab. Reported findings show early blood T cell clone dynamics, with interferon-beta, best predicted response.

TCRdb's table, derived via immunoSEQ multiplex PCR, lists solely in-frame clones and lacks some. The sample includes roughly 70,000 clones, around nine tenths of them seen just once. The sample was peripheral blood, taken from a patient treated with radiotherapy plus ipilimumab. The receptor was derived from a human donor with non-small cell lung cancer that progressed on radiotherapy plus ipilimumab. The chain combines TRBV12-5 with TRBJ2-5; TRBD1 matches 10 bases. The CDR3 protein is CASGAGTGDQETQYF. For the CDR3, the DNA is TGTGCTAGTGGGGCCGGGACAGGGGATCAAGAGACCCAGTACTTC.